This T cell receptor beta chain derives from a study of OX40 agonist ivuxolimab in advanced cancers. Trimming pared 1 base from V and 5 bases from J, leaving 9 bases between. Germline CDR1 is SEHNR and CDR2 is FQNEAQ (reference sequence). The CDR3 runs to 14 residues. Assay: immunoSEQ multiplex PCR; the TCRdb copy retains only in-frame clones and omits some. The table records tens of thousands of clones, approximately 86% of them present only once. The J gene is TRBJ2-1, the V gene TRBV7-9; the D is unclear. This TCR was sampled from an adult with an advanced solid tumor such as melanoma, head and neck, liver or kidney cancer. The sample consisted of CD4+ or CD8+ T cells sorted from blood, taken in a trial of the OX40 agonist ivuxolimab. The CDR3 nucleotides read TGTGCCAGCAGCTTAGAAAGCAGGAACAATGAGCAGTTCTTC. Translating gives CASSLESRNNEQFF.